The rows below give T cell receptor beta chains drawn from one sample of a study of blood T cell repertoires in COVID-19. Sequenced by immunoSEQ multiplex PCR; TCRdb stores in-frame clones only, minus some. The sample has 200,000 to 250,000 clones, about 80% seen once; the top ten hold approximately 2%. The sequenced sample consisted of PBMCs or T cells enriched from blood (not recorded which). These receptors were obtained from a man aged 55 to 70 who had recovered from COVID-19. Both conserved end residues are trimmed from each CDR3. A D gene is named only where the DNA matches it firmly. Clone size is not always given. Where it is, it says once, few, many or a class for expanded clones.

TRBV5-6	12	TRBJ1-5	once	.	ASSLMQVDQPQH
TRBV7-3	14	TRBJ2-2	few	TRBD2	ASSSPGGPNTGELF
TRBV2	14	TRBJ2-2	.	TRBD2	ASSEGGGAFTGELF
TRBV7-9	12	TRBJ2-3	few	.	ASSPSGNTDTQY
TRBV7-2	13	TRBJ2-2	.	TRBD2	ASSTTSGGSGELF
TRBV29-1	11	TRBJ2-5	.	TRBD2	SGLGLAGETQY
TRBV7-2	14	TRBJ2-7	.	TRBD1	ASSLAGDRGTYEQY
TRBV11-3	18	TRBJ2-2	.	.	ASSSPRSRGGAFGTGELF
TRBV25-1	13	TRBJ2-3	.	.	ASSIGGGPTDTQY
TRBV5-6	12	TRBJ1-6	.	.	ASSFLTVGSPLH
TRBV18	15	TRBJ2-6	.	TRBD1	ASSPDGQGRGANVLT
TRBV7-3	15	TRBJ2-2	.	.	ASSPSLGQANTGELF
TRBV19	14	TRBJ2-3	.	.	ASSRLLAVGTDTQY
TRBV3-1/TRBV3-2	14	TRBJ2-1	once	TRBD1	ASSQDFRGRYNEQF
TRBV6-6	14	TRBJ1-5	.	.	ASSSSQGGTNQPQH
TRBV6-5	12	TRBJ1-1	.	TRBD1	ASRDRDSNTEAF
TRBV9	12	TRBJ1-2	once	.	ASSVRTGSGGYT
TRBV19	12	TRBJ1-2	.	TRBD1	ASNIRQGADGYT
TRBV7-2	11	TRBJ2-5	once	.	ASSLAGAKTQY
TRBV7-2	17	TRBJ2-2	.	TRBD2	ASSLATSGGRRLTGELF
TRBV12-5	14	TRBJ2-1	.	.	ASGLVRGGANNEQF
TRBV6-5	12	TRBJ2-3	.	.	ASSYTTGSDTQY
TRBV27	12	TRBJ2-5	.	TRBD1	ASSLRGLAETQY
TRBV11-2	13	TRBJ1-1	.	TRBD1	ASSILGQGATEAF
TRBV3-1/TRBV3-2	14	TRBJ2-3	.	.	ASSLAWRGLVHTQY
TRBV7-2	15	TRBJ1-5	.	.	ASSQRGGTDSNQPQH
TRBV12-3/TRBV12-4	11	TRBJ1-6	.	.	ASSLDPQGRLH
TRBV5-1	13	TRBJ1-2	.	TRBD1	ASSLERQGTRGYT
TRBV15	15	TRBJ2-7	.	.	ATSRSQGLGSVGEQY
TRBV2	11	TRBJ2-1	.	.	ASSGDSYNEQF
TRBV29-1	9	TRBJ1-1	.	.	SAGRGTEAF
TRBV15	13	TRBJ1-1	once	.	ATSKTDTGQSEAF